These T cell receptor beta chains were read from a single sample in a study of blood T cell repertoires in COVID-19. Assay: immunoSEQ multiplex PCR; the TCRdb copy retains only in-frame clones and omits some. The sample contains under 200,000 clones, about 88% of which appear only once. Material for sequencing was peripheral blood. The source is a woman older than 75 in a cohort sampled during active or convalescent COVID-19. The conserved cysteine and the conserved F or W are not part of the CDR3 here. Fields, in order: J gene, V gene, CDR3 protein.

>TRBJ2-5|TRBV28
ASRGFGGIETQY
>TRBJ2-5|TRBV6-1
ASSDPEGGLETQY
>TRBJ2-1|TRBV19
ASSIRDRGPGEQF
>TRBJ1-4|TRBV28
ASSLAGKGEKLF
>TRBJ1-1|TRBV7-2
ASSQRMINTEAF
>TRBJ1-4|TRBV7-9
ASSLASANEKLF
>TRBJ2-5|TRBV3-1/TRBV3-2
ASSQGRLAGLRETQY
>TRBJ1-1|TRBV6-1
ASSEGRGFMNTEAF
>TRBJ1-1|TRBV6-5
ATDRVAEAF
>TRBJ1-3|TRBV11-2
ASSLAGGSGNTIY
>TRBJ2-3|TRBV27
ATQKTSTDTQY
>TRBJ1-2|TRBV27
ASSLSYNYGYT
>TRBJ2-7|TRBV9
ASSEGSHRGEQY
>TRBJ2-1|TRBV3-1/TRBV3-2
ASSPQFEGAGEQF
>TRBJ2-1|TRBV11-2
ASSPGQGAYTNEQF
>TRBJ2-7|TRBV7-2
ASSHLDRGYEQY
>TRBJ1-3|TRBV7-2
ASSLSLGGNTIY
>TRBJ1-1|TRBV6-6
ASSPTRNTEAF
>TRBJ1-3|TRBV18
ASSRQGGDTIY
>TRBJ1-2|TRBV5-4
ASSGGTGGPNYGYT
>TRBJ1-1|TRBV9
ASSVAQVMNTEAF
>TRBJ2-3|TRBV2
ASSEGLAGATDTQY
>TRBJ1-1|TRBV19
ASSIGSGQGKSEAF
>TRBJ2-5|TRBV11-2
ASSSQGSETQY
>TRBJ1-3|TRBV11-2
ASSIIRGKAGNTIY
>TRBJ1-2|TRBV19
ASSIDDRGVNYGYT